The present entry profiles one TCR beta chain with its context. This entry comes from a study of blood T cell repertoires in COVID-19. Study context: Some COVID-19 samples were acute and others convalescent; all came from the United States, Italy and Spain. Sample material is recorded as cDNA or gDNA derived from T cells, B-cell-depleted T cells, or PBMCs.

Per the authors' pipeline: By means of reference gene primer amplification, nucleated cell counts were estimated. Clones were sequenced by immunoSEQ multiplex PCR, and TCRdb holds only the in-frame ones, with some missing. Clone size and V and J calls were adopted from that table, with D and trimming inferred from the DNA. The repertoire has some 150,000 clones, about four fifths of them found once; the top ten carry roughly 8.3%. The TCR sequence derives from a human donor with acute or convalescent COVID-19. The donor label of this sample is uncertain. The specimen was peripheral blood.

The CDR3 sequence: CASSLIERGGAEAFF. For the CDR3, the DNA is TGTGCCAGCAGCTTAATAGAGAGGGGAGGTGCTGAAGCTTTCTTT. This chain links TRBV5-4 with TRBJ1-1; TRBD1 is a possible D gene (5 bases). Germline CDR1 and CDR2: SGHNT and YYREEE (reference sequence). This CDR3 is built from 15 residues. V was shortened by 2 bases and J by 6 bases, with 17 bases between the two germline ends.